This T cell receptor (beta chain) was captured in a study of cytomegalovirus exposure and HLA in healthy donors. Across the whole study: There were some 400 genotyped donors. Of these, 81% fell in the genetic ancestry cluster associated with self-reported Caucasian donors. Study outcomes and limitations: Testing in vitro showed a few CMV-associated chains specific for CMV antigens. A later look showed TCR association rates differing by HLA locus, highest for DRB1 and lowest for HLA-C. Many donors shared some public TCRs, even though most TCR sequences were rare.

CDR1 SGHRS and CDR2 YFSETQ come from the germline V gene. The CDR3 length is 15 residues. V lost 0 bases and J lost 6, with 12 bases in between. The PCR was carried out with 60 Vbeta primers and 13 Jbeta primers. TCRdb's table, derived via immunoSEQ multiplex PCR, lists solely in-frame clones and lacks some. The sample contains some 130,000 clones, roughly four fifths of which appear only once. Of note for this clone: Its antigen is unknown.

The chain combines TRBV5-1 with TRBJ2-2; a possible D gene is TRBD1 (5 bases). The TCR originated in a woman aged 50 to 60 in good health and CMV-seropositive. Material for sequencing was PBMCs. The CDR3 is CASSLGQSAPGELFF. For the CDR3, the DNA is TGCGCCAGCAGCTTGGGACAGTCAGCCCCCGGGGAGCTGTTTTTT.